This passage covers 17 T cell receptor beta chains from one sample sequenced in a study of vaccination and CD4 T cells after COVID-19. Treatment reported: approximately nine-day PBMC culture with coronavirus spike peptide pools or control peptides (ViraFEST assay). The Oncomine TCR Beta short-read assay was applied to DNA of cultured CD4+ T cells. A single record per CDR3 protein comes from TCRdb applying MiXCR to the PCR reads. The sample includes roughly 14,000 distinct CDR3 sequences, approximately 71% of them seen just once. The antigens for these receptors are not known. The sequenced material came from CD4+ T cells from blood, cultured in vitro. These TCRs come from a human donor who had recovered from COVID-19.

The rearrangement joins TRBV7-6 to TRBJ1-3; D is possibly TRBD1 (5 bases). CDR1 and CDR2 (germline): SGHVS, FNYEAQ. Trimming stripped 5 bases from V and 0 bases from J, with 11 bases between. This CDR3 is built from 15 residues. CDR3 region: CASSTGTSSGNTIYF. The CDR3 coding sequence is TGTGCCAGCAGCACGGGGACCTCCTCTGGAAACACCATATATTTT. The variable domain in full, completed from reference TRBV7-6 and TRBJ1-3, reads GAGVSQSPRYKVTKRGQDVALRCDPISGHVSLYWYRQALGQGPEFLTYFNYEAQQDKSGLPNDRFSAERPEGSISTLTIQRTEQRDSAMYRCASSTGTSSGNTIYFGEGSWLTVV.

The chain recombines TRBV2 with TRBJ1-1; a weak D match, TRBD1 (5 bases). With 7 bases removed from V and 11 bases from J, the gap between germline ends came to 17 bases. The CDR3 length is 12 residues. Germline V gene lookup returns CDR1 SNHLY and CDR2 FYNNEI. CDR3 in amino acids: CASIPQGAGAFF. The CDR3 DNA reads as TGTGCCAGCATTCCTCAAGGGGCCGGCGCTTTCTTT. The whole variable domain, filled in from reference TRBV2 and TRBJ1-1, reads EPEVTQTPSHQVTQMGQEVILRCVPISNHLYFYWYRQILGQKVEFLVSFYNNEISEKSEIFDDQFSVERPDGSNFTLKIRSTKLEDSAMYFCASIPQGAGAFFGQGTRLTVV.

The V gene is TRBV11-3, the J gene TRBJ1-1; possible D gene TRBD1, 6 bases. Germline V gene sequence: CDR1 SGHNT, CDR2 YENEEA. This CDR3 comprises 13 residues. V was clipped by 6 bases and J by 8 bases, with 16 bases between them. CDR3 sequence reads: CASSEQGIGEAFF. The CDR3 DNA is TGTGCCAGCAGTGAACAGGGAATAGGAGAAGCTTTCTTT.

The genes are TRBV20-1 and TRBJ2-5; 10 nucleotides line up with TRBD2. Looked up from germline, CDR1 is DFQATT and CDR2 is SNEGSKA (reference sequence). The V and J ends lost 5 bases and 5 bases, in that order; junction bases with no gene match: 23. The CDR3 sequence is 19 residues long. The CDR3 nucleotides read TGCAGTGCTGCAAATAAGGATCTAGCGGGAGTCTGGGGTGGGGAGACCCAGTACTTC. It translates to CSAANKDLAGVWGGETQYF.

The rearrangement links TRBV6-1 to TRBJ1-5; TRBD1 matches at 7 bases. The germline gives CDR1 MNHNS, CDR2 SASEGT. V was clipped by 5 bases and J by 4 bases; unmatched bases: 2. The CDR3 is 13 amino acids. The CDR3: CASSQGGNQPQHF. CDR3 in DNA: TGTGCCAGCAGTCAGGGGGGGAATCAGCCCCAGCATTTT.

The CDR3 protein is CASSYSGTDTDTQYF. CDR3 sequence (DNA): TGTGCCAGCAGTTACTCGGGGACGGACACAGATACGCAGTATTTT. The genes are TRBV6-5 and TRBJ2-3, with D perhaps assigned TRBD1 or TRBD2 (5 bases each). The CDR3 is made up of 15 amino acids. Germline assignment: CDR1 MNHEY and CDR2 SVGAGI. Between the trimmed V and J ends, which lost 0 bases and 2 bases, there was a span of 9 bases.

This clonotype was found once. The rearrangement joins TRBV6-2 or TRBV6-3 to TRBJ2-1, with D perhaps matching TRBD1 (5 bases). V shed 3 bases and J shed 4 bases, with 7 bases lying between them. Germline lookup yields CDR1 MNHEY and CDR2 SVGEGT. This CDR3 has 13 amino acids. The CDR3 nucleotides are TGTGCCAGCAGTTATGACAGATACAATGAGCAGTTCTTC. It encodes CASSYDRYNEQFF.

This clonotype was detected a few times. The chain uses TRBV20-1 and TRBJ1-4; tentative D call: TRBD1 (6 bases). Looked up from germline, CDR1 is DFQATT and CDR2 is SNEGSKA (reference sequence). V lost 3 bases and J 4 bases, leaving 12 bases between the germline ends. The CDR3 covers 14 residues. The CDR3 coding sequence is TGCAGTGCTAGTGGGCCCAGGGGTAATGAAAAACTGTTTTTT. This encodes CSASGPRGNEKLFF.

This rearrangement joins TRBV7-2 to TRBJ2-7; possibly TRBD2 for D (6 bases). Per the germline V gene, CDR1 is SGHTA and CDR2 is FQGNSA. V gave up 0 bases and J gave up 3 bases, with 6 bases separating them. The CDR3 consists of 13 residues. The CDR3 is CASSLARGYEQYF. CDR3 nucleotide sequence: TGTGCCAGCAGCTTAGCGCGGGGCTACGAGCAGTACTTC.

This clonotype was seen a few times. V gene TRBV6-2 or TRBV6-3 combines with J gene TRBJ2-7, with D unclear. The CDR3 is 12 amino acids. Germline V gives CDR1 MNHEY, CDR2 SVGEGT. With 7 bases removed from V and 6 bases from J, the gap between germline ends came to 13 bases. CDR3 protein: CASTTVVGEQYF. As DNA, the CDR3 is TGTGCCAGCACCACGGTAGTTGGCGAGCAGTACTTC.

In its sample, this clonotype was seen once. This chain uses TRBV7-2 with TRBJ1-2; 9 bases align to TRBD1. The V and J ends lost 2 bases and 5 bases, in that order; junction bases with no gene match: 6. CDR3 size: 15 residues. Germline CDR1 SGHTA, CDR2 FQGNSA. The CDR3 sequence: CASSLQWGQGYGYTF. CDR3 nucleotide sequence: TGTGCCAGCAGCTTACAGTGGGGACAGGGTTATGGCTACACCTTC.

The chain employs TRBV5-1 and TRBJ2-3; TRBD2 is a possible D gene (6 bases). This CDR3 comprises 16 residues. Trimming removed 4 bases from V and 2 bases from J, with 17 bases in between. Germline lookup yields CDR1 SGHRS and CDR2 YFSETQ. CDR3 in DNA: TGCGCCAGCAGCATTTCCCCGGGACTTTCCACAGATACGCAGTATTTT. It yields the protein CASSISPGLSTDTQYF.

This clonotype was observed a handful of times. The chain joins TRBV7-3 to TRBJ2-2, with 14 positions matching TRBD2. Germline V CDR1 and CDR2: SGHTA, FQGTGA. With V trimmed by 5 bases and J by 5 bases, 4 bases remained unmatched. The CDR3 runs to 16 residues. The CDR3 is CASSPRTSGRTGELFF. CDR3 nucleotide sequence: TGTGCCAGCAGCCCCAGGACTAGCGGGAGGACCGGGGAGCTGTTTTTT. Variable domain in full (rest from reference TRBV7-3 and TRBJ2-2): GAGVSQTPSNKVTEKGKYVELRCDPISGHTALYWYRQSLGQGPEFLIYFQGTGAADDSGLPNDRFFAVRPEGSVSTLKIQRTERGDSAVYLCASSPRTSGRTGELFFGEGSRLTVL.

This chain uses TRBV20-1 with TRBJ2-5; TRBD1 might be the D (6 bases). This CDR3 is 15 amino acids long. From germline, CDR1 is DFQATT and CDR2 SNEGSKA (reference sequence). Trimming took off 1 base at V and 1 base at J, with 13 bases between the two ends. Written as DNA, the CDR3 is TGCAGTGCTAGAGGGGACATTTCACGCCAAGAGACCCAGTACTTC. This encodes CSARGDISRQETQYF.

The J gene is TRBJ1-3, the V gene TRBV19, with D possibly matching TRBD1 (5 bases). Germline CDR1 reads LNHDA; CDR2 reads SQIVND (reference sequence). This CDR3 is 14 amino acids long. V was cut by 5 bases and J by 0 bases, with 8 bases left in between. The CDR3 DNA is TGTGCCAGTAGTGGGGCAGGCTCTGGAAACACCATATATTTT. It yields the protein CASSGAGSGNTIYF.

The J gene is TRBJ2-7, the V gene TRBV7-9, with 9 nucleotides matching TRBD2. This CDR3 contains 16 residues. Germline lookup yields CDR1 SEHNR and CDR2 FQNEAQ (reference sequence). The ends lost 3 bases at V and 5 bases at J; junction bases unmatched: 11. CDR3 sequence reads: CASSFALAGAGNEQYF. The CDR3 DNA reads TGTGCCAGCAGCTTTGCCTTAGCGGGAGCAGGGAACGAGCAGTACTTC.

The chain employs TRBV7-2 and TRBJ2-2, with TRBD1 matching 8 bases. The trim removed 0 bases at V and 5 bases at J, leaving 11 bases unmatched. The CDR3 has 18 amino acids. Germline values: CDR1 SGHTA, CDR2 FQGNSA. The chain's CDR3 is CASSLAPYPQGATGELFF. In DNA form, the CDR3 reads TGTGCCAGCAGCTTAGCCCCATACCCCCAGGGGGCGACCGGGGAGCTGTTTTTT.